The clone carrying this T cell receptor (beta chain) showed up just once. Only in-frame clones appear in the TCRdb table, and some are missing; sequencing was by immunoSEQ multiplex PCR. This table has about 300,000 clones, 65% to 90% appearing once. This entry belongs to a study of blood T cell repertoires in COVID-19. Per germline, CDR1 LNHDA and CDR2 SQIVND (reference sequence). The CDR3 contains 16 residues. The V segment lost 6 bases and the J segment 3 bases; nucleotides outside the gene matches: 13. For recovered donors of Cohort 3, there were two negative PCRs, clearance, or symptom resolution.

The gene calls are TRBV19 and TRBJ2-7; 8 nucleotides agree with TRBD1. The sequence derives from a man aged 30 to 39 who had recovered from COVID-19. The specimen was PBMCs or T cells enriched from blood (not recorded which). DNA of the CDR3: TGTGCCAGTAGCAACGGACCCGGACAGGGATTCTACGAGCAGTACTTC. It codes for CASSNGPGQGFYEQYF.